This is a list of T cell receptor beta chains from one sample in a study of beta chain features in type 1 diabetes. The table came from immunoSEQ multiplex PCR; TCRdb's copy has only in-frame clones and leaves some out. Of a few hundred thousand clones in the sample, around 10% were seen once. Sample: central memory CD4+ T cells from blood. The receptors stem from a man aged 25-40 years with type 1 diabetes. CDR3s include the opening cysteine and the closing phenylalanine or tryptophan. The D gene is left open where the match is weak. Clone size appears in some rows only: once, few, many, or a class for an expanded clone.

d_call	clone_size	v_call	j_call	cdr3_nt	cdr3_aa
TRBD1	few	TRBV19	TRBJ1-2	TGTGCCAGTAGCTACATTGGACAGGGCTATGGCTACACCTTC	CASSYIGQGYGYTF
.	few	TRBV27	TRBJ1-1	TGTGCCAGCAGCCAAGGAAGGGGCACTGAAGCTTTCTTT	CASSQGRGTEAFF
.	few	TRBV7-2	TRBJ2-7	TGTGCCAGCAGCTTTCTCCAGGCATCCTACGAGCAGTACTTC	CASSFLQASYEQYF
.	few	TRBV15	TRBJ2-1	TGTGCCACCAGCGCGCACAATGAGCAGTTCTTC	CATSAHNEQFF
TRBD1	.	TRBV7-9	TRBJ1-1	TGTGCCAGCAGCTTGATCGCAGGGGGTACTGAAGCTTTCTTT	CASSLIAGGTEAFF
TRBD1	.	TRBV18	TRBJ2-5	TGTGCCAGCCGAACAGGACAGGGGGAAGAGACCCAGTACTTC	CASRTGQGEETQYF
TRBD1	.	TRBV28	TRBJ2-2	TGTGCCAGTAAAATAGGGACAGCGAACACCGGGGAGCTGTTTTTT	CASKIGTANTGELFF
TRBD1	few	TRBV28	TRBJ1-2	TGTGCCAGCAGCGCGATTGGGACAGGGGGCGACGATTCCACCTTC	CASSAIGTGGDDSTF
.	.	TRBV19	TRBJ2-7	TGTGCCAGTAGATTGGGCGGTCCTACGATCGAGCAGTACTTC	CASRLGGPTIEQYF
.	.	TRBV27	TRBJ2-7	TGTGCCAGCAGTTTAACTACCCAGGGTGAGCAGTACTTC	CASSLTTQGEQYF
.	many	TRBV7-9	TRBJ2-3	TGTGCCAGCAGCTTTAGCGCGGGGCAGCTCACAGATACGCAGTATTTT	CASSFSAGQLTDTQYF
TRBD1	.	TRBV5-1	TRBJ2-6	TGCGCCAGCAGAATAGGGGTCGGACAGGGACTCTCTGGGGCCAACGTCCTGACTTTC	CASRIGVGQGLSGANVLTF
TRBD2	.	TRBV5-1	TRBJ2-7	TGCGCCAGCAGCTCCGGCAGCGGGGGATCCTACGAGCAGTACTTC	CASSSGSGGSYEQYF
.	few	TRBV7-2	TRBJ2-7	TGTGCCAGCAGCTTTAGATTCGCGGGACGGAGCTCCTACGAGCAGTACTTC	CASSFRFAGRSSYEQYF
TRBD2	many	TRBV4-3	TRBJ2-3	TGCGCCAGCAGCCAAGATGGGACTAGCCCGGATACGCAGTATTTT	CASSQDGTSPDTQYF
TRBD1	.	TRBV7-9	TRBJ1-2	TGTGCCAGCAGCTCCGGGACAGGGGATTATGGCTACACCTTC	CASSSGTGDYGYTF
TRBD1	.	TRBV18	TRBJ1-2	TGTGCCAGCTCACCCGCTAGGGACAGATCCTATGGCTACACCTTC	CASSPARDRSYGYTF
TRBD2	.	TRBV7-2	TRBJ2-3	TGTGCCAGCAGCCCCGGACTAGTGCGCACAGATACGCAGTATTTT	CASSPGLVRTDTQYF
.	.	TRBV4-2	TRBJ1-2	TGTGCCAGCAGGGAGGAACAGGGCCAAGGCTACACCTTC	CASREEQGQGYTF
.	many	TRBV28	TRBJ1-1	TGTGCCAGCAGTTTCTCCAAGCCCGGGATTATAGCGATGGGCACTGAAGCTTTCTTT	CASSFSKPGIIAMGTEAFF
.	.	TRBV6-6	TRBJ2-7	TGTGCCAGCAGTTACGCCGACTACGAGCAGTACTTC	CASSYADYEQYF
TRBD1	few	TRBV7-2	TRBJ1-2	TGTGCCAGCAGCCGGGACAGCCCTAACTATGGCTACACCTTC	CASSRDSPNYGYTF
TRBD1	.	TRBV5-4	TRBJ1-2	TGTGCCAGCAGCAGCCCAGGAAGGGGGCAGCCTGGCTACACCTTC	CASSSPGRGQPGYTF
.	.	TRBV18	TRBJ2-7	TGTGCCAGCTCACCAGCCGCCAGGACCTACGAGCAGTACTTC	CASSPAARTYEQYF
TRBD1	few	TRBV19	TRBJ2-1	TGTGCCAGTAGCCCCCGACAGGGAAGCTCCTACAATGAGCAGTTCTTC	CASSPRQGSSYNEQFF
.	few	TRBV9	TRBJ1-2	TGTGCCAGCAGCTTTACGGGGGCGCCCGGCTATGGCTACACCTTC	CASSFTGAPGYGYTF
.	few	TRBV7-2	TRBJ1-2	TGTGCCAGCAGCTTCGGAGGGGGTAGAACCTATGGCTACACCTTC	CASSFGGGRTYGYTF
.	.	TRBV5-6	TRBJ2-3	TGTGCCAGCAGCTTCTACACACAGGGAAGCACAGATACGCAGTATTTT	CASSFYTQGSTDTQYF
TRBD2	.	TRBV7-8	TRBJ2-7	TGTGCCAGCAGCTCCCACGGACTAGTCAGCGCCTACGAGCAGTACTTC	CASSSHGLVSAYEQYF
.	.	TRBV18	TRBJ2-5	TGTGCCAGCTCACCCATTTCAGGGGCCGGGGAGACCCAGTACTTC	CASSPISGAGETQYF
TRBD1	.	TRBV7-2	TRBJ1-5	TGTGCCAGCAGCCACTCGGGACAGTATCAGCCCCAGCATTTT	CASSHSGQYQPQHF
TRBD2	few	TRBV30	TRBJ2-7	TGTGCCTGGATGCCTAGCGGGAGTTTGCAGTACTTC	CAWMPSGSLQYF
.	.	TRBV5-4	TRBJ2-3	TGTGCCAGCAGCCTCACAGGGTTAGGCACAGATACGCAGTATTTT	CASSLTGLGTDTQYF
TRBD2	.	TRBV11-2	TRBJ2-1	TGTGCCAGCAGCATCCTGGCTAGCGGCTACAATGAGCAGTTCTTC	CASSILASGYNEQFF
.	.	TRBV6-5	TRBJ1-1	TGTGCCAGCAGTTACTCGTCAGGATCCGTGAACACTGAAGCTTTCTTT	CASSYSSGSVNTEAFF
.	few	TRBV11-1	TRBJ2-1	TGTGCCAGCAGCTCGGTAGGGGAAAATGAGCAGTTCTTC	CASSSVGENEQFF
TRBD1	.	TRBV5-1	TRBJ2-7	TGCGCCAGCAGCCCGGCGGGACAGGGGGTCGACGAGCAGTACTTC	CASSPAGQGVDEQYF
TRBD2	few	TRBV28	TRBJ2-5	TGTGCCAGCAGCCAGACTAGCGGGGGAGAGACCCAGTACTTC	CASSQTSGGETQYF
.	few	TRBV29-1	TRBJ2-5	TGCAGCGCTGCGGACCCTCCCATCGGCGAGACCCAGTACTTC	CSAADPPIGETQYF
.	many	TRBV5-1	TRBJ2-3	TGCGCCAGCGTGGGACATCTTAGCACAGATACGCAGTATTTT	CASVGHLSTDTQYF
.	.	TRBV28	TRBJ2-1	TGTGCCAGCAGCCGTGGACTCCGGAGCTCCTACAATGAGCAGTTCTTC	CASSRGLRSSYNEQFF
.	many	TRBV7-2	TRBJ2-5	TGTGCCAGCAGCTTAATAATATGGGGGGCGCCTGTAAAGAAGACCCAGTACTTC	CASSLIIWGAPVKKTQYF
.	many	TRBV7-2	TRBJ2-3	TGTGCCAGCAGCTTAGAAGGAGGGAGTAAGGATACGCAGTATTTT	CASSLEGGSKDTQYF
.	.	TRBV5-1	TRBJ2-3	TGCGCCAGCAGCTTGGGAGGGAGTGGCACAGATACGCAGTATTTT	CASSLGGSGTDTQYF
.	few	TRBV11-2	TRBJ1-2	TGTGCCAGCAGCCCAGGGTTATTTGGCTACACCTTC	CASSPGLFGYTF
.	.	TRBV5-1	TRBJ1-3	TGCGCCAGCAGCCCTCAGGGCTCAGGGAACACCATATATTTT	CASSPQGSGNTIYF
.	few	TRBV18	TRBJ2-3	TGTGCCAGCTCACTCTCTAGCGTAGGCACAGATACGCAGTATTTT	CASSLSSVGTDTQYF
TRBD1	.	TRBV10-3	TRBJ1-6	TGTGCCATCAGCGATTGGGACAGGCCGAATTCACCCCTCCACTTT	CAISDWDRPNSPLHF
TRBD2	many	TRBV9	TRBJ2-2	TGTGCCAGCGGTACTAGCGGGGCGAACACCGGGGAGCTGTTTTTT	CASGTSGANTGELFF
.	.	TRBV11-2	TRBJ2-5	TGTGCCAGCAGCGAACAAACTAGTTTCCAAGAGACCCAGTACTTC	CASSEQTSFQETQYF
TRBD1	many	TRBV29-1	TRBJ1-2	TGCAGCGTCGGAGAGGACAGGCTAACGGGCTACACCTTC	CSVGEDRLTGYTF
TRBD2	.	TRBV7-8	TRBJ2-1	TGTGCCAGCAGCAAGGGACTAGCGGGAAGCTCCTACAATGAGCAGTTCTTC	CASSKGLAGSSYNEQFF
.	.	TRBV5-4	TRBJ2-2	TGTGCCAGCAGTTTACCGGGCTCCTCGGGCGGGGAGCTGTTTTTT	CASSLPGSSGGELFF
TRBD2	few	TRBV5-1	TRBJ2-7	TGCGCCAGCAGCGTACAAGCGGGACTGTCATCCTACGAGCAGTACTTC	CASSVQAGLSSYEQYF
.	few	TRBV6-5	TRBJ1-2	TGTGCCAGCAGAAACACAGGAGCCGCAAGGGGCTACACCTTC	CASRNTGAARGYTF